Listed below are T cell receptor beta chains from one sample, sequenced in a study of a mutant IDH1 vaccine in newly diagnosed glioma. These receptors have no identified antigens. The protocol was immunoSEQ multiplex PCR, while the TCRdb copy is restricted to in-frame clones and leaves out a portion. The sample has tens of thousands of clones; less than 85% are singletons. The sequenced sample was PBMCs, obtained from a glioma patient whose treatment included an IDH1 peptide vaccine. These receptors were obtained from a young woman with glioma. Some clones in this sample may be carry-over from other donors' samples. The CDR3 runs from the conserved cysteine through the conserved F or W. A D gene is named only where the DNA matches it firmly. Clone size is shown for a subset of rows, as once, few, many or a class of expanded clone.

cdr3_length j_call d_call clone_size v_call cdr3_nt cdr3_aa
16 TRBJ2-1 TRBD2 - TRBV29-1 TGCAGCGCAACAGATTCCGGGACTAGCGGTTACAATGAGCAGTTCTTC CSATDSGTSGYNEQFF
13 TRBJ1-2 TRBD1 - TRBV5-6 TGTGCCAGCAGCTTGGTGACAGGGGCTAGCTACACCTTC CASSLVTGASYTF
13 TRBJ1-1 TRBD1 few TRBV5-1 TGCGCCAGCAGCCCGACAGGGGCCACTGAAGCTTTCTTT CASSPTGATEAFF
15 TRBJ1-1 - once TRBV14 TGTGCCAGCAGCCAAGTTCTTTCACGACGGGCTGAAGCTTTCTTT CASSQVLSRRAEAFF
15 TRBJ2-7 TRBD1 once TRBV5-4 TGTGCCAGCAGCCAGGGGACAGGGTTACTCTACGAGCAGTACTTC CASSQGTGLLYEQYF
15 TRBJ2-7 TRBD1 few TRBV6-5 TGTGCCAGCAGTTACTCGAGGGGGCTCCCCTACGAGCAGTACTTC CASSYSRGLPYEQYF
14 TRBJ1-1 - medium-sized TRBV25-1 TGTGCCAGCAGTACCAATAATCGGGGAACTGAAGCTTTCTTT CASSTNNRGTEAFF
16 TRBJ2-1 TRBD2 - TRBV7-9 TGTGCCAGCAGCTTAGGGGCTAGCGGCTCCTACAATGAGCAGTTCTTC CASSLGASGSYNEQFF
18 TRBJ1-1 - - TRBV19 TGTGCCAGTAGTCCCCCCACCACGGGGGTGAGGGTGAACACTGAAGCTTTCTTT CASSPPTTGVRVNTEAFF
13 TRBJ1-2 - - TRBV11-3 TGTGCCAGCAGCTCACAGGGCTTATATGGCTACACCTTC CASSSQGLYGYTF
13 TRBJ1-2 - - TRBV2 TGTGCCAGCAGTGAAAGGGAATCCTATGGCTACACCTTC CASSERESYGYTF
15 TRBJ1-1 - - TRBV21-1 TGTGCCAGGCCGGGCGCCAAAAGAGAGAACACTGAAGCTTTCTTT CARPGAKRENTEAFF
14 TRBJ1-5 - few TRBV5-6 TGTGCCAGCAGCACCGGCCGGGGGAGCCAGCCCCAGCATTTT CASSTGRGSQPQHF
17 TRBJ2-2 TRBD2 - TRBV5-1 TGCGCCAGCAGCTCTCGATTAGCGGGAGGGCGGACCGGGGAGCTGTTTTTT CASSSRLAGGRTGELFF
16 TRBJ2-7 TRBD2 few TRBV10-3 TGTGCCATCAGTACCCTGGCGGGAGGTAAATCCTACGAGCAGTACTTC CAISTLAGGKSYEQYF
17 TRBJ2-7 TRBD1 - TRBV10-3 TGTGCCATCAGTGAGCCCTTGACAGGGCGTACCCCCTACGAGCAGTACTTC CAISEPLTGRTPYEQYF
12 TRBJ2-7 - - TRBV19 TGTGCCGCAGGTCTAGTAATCTACGAGCAGTACTTC CAAGLVIYEQYF
13 TRBJ2-7 - - TRBV7-2 TGTGCCAGCAGCCCGGCGGACCTCTCCGAGCAGTACTTC CASSPADLSEQYF
16 TRBJ2-2 - once TRBV10-3 TGTGCCATCAGTGAGCCCCGGGACACATACACCGGGGAGCTGTTTTTT CAISEPRDTYTGELFF
15 TRBJ2-5 TRBD2 once TRBV6-6 TGTGCCAGCACCGACTCCGGGACTAGCGTGGAGACCCAGTACTTC CASTDSGTSVETQYF
16 TRBJ2-3 TRBD1 once TRBV23-1 TGCGCCAGCAGTCAAAGGATAAAGACAGGGACGGATACGCAGTATTTT CASSQRIKTGTDTQYF
16 TRBJ1-2 - few TRBV18 TGTGCCAGCTCACCCCGCCCCGCAAACACTAACTATGGCTACACCTTC CASSPRPANTNYGYTF
15 TRBJ1-2 TRBD1 - TRBV7-8 TGTGCCAGCAGCTTAGCGGACAGGGGAGGGTATGGCTACACCTTC CASSLADRGGYGYTF
20 TRBJ2-3 - once TRBV19 TGTGCCAGTAGTATCCGTGTCCGGGGAGGCCGTCCTACCAACACAGATACGCAGTATTTT CASSIRVRGGRPTNTDTQYF
16 TRBJ2-7 - - TRBV7-9 TGTGCCAGCAGGCGCCATCGGCGGGGCAGCTCCTACGAGCAGTACTTC CASRRHRRGSSYEQYF
17 TRBJ2-7 TRBD2 - TRBV25-1 TGTGCCAGCAGTGAGGTGTGGGCTAGCGGGGGATCCTACGAGCAGTACTTC CASSEVWASGGSYEQYF